This TCR beta chain came from a study of blood T cell repertoires in COVID-19 (dated by TCRdb to 2018 to 2020). For the study in its entirety: Collaborator samples came from the United States, Italy and Spain and covered acute and convalescent phases of COVID-19. The prospective study material was composed of cDNA or gDNA derived from T cells, B-cell-depleted T cells, or PBMCs. The dataset comprised deeply sampled blood TCRbeta repertoires from subjects exposed to, actively infected with, or recovered from COVID-19. The repertoires were released in a freely available public database meant as a resource for research on the immune response to SARS-CoV-2. Samples were obtained from the ongoing ImmuneRACE study (first 160 participants) and from approximately 1,200 subjects provided by 6 global collaborators. Sample metadata almost always included a de-identified subject ID, COVID-19 status, age in years and sex. Where available, HLA class I and class II types were obtained from metadata supplied by the sample provider rather than from assay-based typing. Results the study describes overall, beyond this receptor: How much clinical and demographic metadata was included differed by source and by participant, and the metadata was provided uncurated.

Each collaborating institution followed its own protocols to collect whole blood in K2EDTA tubes. For TCRbeta analysis, collaborators shipped samples in one of three forms: frozen whole blood, isolated PBMCs, or DNA extracted from either of those sample types. TCRbeta CDR3 regions were amplified from genomic DNA by means of the immunoSEQ Assay, a bias-controlled multiplex PCR. As for the original processing: Within the assay, amplification of reference gene primers was used to estimate how many nucleated cells each sample contained. Sequence reads were collapsed and filtered to measure the absolute abundance of every unique TCRbeta CDR3 rearrangement. For each sample, productive Simpson clonality was calculated by taking the square root of Simpson's diversity index across productive rearrangements. TCRdb obtained this table from immuneACCESS and retained in-frame rearrangements with V and J assigned. These tables miss some clones; where compared with another copy, unresolved V genes account for less than half of the shortfall, and the remainder is unexplained. The D gene and trimming were derived from the DNA, and the V and J assignments and clone size from that table. In all, the sample holds around 84,000 clones, and about three quarters of those were seen once. The ten most abundant clones make up 4.5% to 6% of the sample.

Trimming at the junction amounts to 5 bases on V and 0 bases on J, and the germline ends lie 13 bases apart. CDR3 length: 15 amino acids, cysteine to phenylalanine. The CDR3 DNA has 45 bases and is translated from base 1. CDR1 and CDR2, per the germline V gene, are SGHTA and FQGNSA. A remark on this clone: Its antigen is currently not known. Base quality data are lacking; no much larger clone is found one base away.

The clonotype originates from a middle-aged man with active or convalescent COVID-19. What was sequenced was peripheral blood. The chain is encoded by TRBV7-2 joined to TRBJ2-5, and the D gene may be TRBD1, 6 bases matching. The CDR3 protein sequence reads: CASSRDRTYQETQYF. The nucleotides are TGTGCCAGCAGCAGAGACAGGACGTACCAAGAGACCCAGTACTTC.